The sequence of this TCR beta chain was determined in a study of metastatic and nonmetastatic thyroid tumors. Study-level findings and limits: Malignant thyroid tumors reportedly had TCR beta diversity that was significantly higher than in benign nodules, in blood and tumor.

Germline CDR1 reads SGHTA; CDR2 reads FQGTGA. The ends were cut back, 5 bases at V and 4 bases at J, with 11 bases in the middle. The CDR3 runs to 13 residues. All patients reached thyroid surgery having received no treatment beforehand. As for this clone: Antigen specificity is unknown.

MiXCR reprocessed the PCR reads for TCRdb. The table includes approximately 20,000 clones, about a quarter detected once. The sequence was collected from a male donor with papillary thyroid cancer or a benign thyroid nodule (not recorded which). Some clones in this sample may be carry-over from other donors' samples. This rearrangement joins TRBV7-3 to TRBJ1-2; a weak D match, TRBD1 (5 bases). The source material was blood. This chain's CDR3 is CASSASGAYGYTF. CDR3 in DNA: TGTGCCAGCAGCGCCTCCGGGGCCTATGGCTACACCTTC.